The sample holds a few counts of the clone carrying this T cell receptor (beta chain). This record comes from a study of early T cells in non-severe SARS-CoV-2 infection. Whole-study context: With bulk RNA from unsorted whole blood as input, sequencing yielded unpaired chains.

The CDR3 is 13 amino acids. Unmatched junction bases numbered 12, after V lost 11 bases and J lost 7 bases. Germline V lookup: CDR1 ENHRY, CDR2 SYGVKD. TCRdb re-derived calls from the 5' RACE reads in MiXCR, one entry per CDR3 protein. The table has 65,000 to 95,000 distinct CDR3 sequences, around 8.7% seen once; the top ten hold 4.8%. J is TRBJ2-7 and V is TRBV10-3; 9 bases map to TRBD1. The sequence derives from an adult who was a healthcare worker with PCR-confirmed SARS-CoV-2 infection or an uninfected control (not recorded which). The material sequenced was whole blood. The CDR3 DNA reads as TGTGCCCTTTCCGGGACAGGGAATTGGGAGCAGTACTTC. Amino acid sequence: CALSGTGNWEQYF.